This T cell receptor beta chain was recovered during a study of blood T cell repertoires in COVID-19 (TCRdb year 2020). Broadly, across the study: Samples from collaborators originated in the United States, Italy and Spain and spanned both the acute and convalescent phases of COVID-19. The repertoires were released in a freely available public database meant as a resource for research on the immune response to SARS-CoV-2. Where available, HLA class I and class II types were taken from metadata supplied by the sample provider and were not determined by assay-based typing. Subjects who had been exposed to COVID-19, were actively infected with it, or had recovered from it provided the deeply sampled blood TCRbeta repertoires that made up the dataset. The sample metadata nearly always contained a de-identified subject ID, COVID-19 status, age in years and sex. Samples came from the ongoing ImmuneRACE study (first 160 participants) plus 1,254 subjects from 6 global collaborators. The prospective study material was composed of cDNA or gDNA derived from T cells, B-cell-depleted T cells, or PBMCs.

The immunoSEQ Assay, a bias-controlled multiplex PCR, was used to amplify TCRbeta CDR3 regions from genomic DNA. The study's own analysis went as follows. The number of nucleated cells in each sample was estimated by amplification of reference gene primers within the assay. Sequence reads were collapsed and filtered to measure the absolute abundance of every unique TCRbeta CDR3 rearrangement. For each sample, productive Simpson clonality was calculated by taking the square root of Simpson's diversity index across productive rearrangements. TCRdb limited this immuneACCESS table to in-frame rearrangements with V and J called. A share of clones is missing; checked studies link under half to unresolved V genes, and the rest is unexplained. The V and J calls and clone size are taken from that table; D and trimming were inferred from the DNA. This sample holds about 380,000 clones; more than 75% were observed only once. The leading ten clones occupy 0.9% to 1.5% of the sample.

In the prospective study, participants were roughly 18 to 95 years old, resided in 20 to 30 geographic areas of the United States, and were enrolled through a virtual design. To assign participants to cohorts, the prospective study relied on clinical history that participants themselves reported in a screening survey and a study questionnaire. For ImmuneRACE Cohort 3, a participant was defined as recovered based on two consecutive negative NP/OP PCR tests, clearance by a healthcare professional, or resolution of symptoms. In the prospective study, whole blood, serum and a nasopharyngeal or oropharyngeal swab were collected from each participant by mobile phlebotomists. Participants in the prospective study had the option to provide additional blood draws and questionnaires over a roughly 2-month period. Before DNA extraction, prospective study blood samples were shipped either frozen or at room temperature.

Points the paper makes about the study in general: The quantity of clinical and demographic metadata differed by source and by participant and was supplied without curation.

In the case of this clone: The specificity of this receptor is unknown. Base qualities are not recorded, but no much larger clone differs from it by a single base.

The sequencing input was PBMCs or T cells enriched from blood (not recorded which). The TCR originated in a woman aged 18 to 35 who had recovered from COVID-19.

The nucleotide sequence reads as follows: TGTGCCAGCAGCTTGTGGCGCTCTTCAGCGGGGGGAGGGGAGACCCAGTACTTC. Protein translation: CASSLWRSSAGGGETQYF. The V gene is TRBV5-6 and the J gene is TRBJ2-5, with 9 bases matching TRBD2. The germline V gene sets CDR1 to SGHDT and CDR2 to YYEEEE. V is trimmed back by 1 base and J by 5 bases, and the junction contains 15 bases that no gene match accounts for. The CDR3 spans 18 residues, from the cysteine through the phenylalanine. Only the CDR3 DNA stays, 54 bases, in frame from base 1.